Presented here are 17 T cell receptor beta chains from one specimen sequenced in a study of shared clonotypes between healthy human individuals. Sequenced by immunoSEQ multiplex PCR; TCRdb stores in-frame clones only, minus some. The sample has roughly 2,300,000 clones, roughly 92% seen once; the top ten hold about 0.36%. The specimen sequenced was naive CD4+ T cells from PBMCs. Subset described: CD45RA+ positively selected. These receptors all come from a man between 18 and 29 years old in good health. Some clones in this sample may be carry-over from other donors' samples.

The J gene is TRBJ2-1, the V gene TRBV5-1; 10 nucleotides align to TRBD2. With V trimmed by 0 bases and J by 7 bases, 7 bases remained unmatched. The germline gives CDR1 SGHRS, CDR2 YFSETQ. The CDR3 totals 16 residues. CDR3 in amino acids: CASSLGGSGRRNEQFF. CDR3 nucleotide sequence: TGCGCCAGCAGCTTGGGTGGTAGCGGGAGGAGGAATGAGCAGTTCTTC.

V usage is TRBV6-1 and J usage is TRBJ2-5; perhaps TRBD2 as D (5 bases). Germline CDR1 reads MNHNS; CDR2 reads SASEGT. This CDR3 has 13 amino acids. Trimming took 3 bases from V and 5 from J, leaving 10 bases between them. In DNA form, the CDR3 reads TGTGCCAGCAGTGAGGGGAGCTGGGAGACCCAGTACTTC. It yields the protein CASSEGSWETQYF.

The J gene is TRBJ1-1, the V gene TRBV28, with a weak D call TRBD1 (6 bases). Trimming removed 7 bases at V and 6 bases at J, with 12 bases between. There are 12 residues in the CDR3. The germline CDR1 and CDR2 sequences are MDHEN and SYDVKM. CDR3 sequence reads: CASTQGGAEAFF. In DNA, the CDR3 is TGTGCCAGCACCCAAGGGGGGGCTGAAGCTTTCTTT.

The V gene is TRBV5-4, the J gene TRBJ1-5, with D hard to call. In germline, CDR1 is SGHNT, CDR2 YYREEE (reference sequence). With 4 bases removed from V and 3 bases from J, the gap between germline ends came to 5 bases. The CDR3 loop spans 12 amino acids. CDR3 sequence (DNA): TGTGCCAGCAGCGGCCCCAATCAGCCCCAGCATTTT. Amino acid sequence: CASSGPNQPQHF.

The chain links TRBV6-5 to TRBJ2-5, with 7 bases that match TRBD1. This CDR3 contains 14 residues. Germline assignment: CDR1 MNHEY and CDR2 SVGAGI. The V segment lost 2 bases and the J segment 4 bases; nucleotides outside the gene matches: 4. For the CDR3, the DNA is TGTGCCAGCAGTTACGGGACAGTCTCAGAGACCCAGTACTTC. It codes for CASSYGTVSETQYF.

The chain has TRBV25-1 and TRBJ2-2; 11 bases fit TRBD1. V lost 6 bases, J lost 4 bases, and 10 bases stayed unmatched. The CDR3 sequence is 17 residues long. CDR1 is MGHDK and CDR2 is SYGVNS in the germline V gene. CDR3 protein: CASSENPGTGGTGELFF. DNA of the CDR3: TGTGCCAGCAGCGAGAACCCGGGGACAGGGGGCACCGGGGAGCTGTTTTTT. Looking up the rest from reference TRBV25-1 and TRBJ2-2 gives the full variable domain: EADIYQTPRYLVIGTGKKITLECSQTMGHDKMYWYQQDPGMELHLIHYSYGVNSTEKGDLSSESTVSRIRTEHFPLTLESARPSHTSQYLCASSENPGTGGTGELFFGEGSRLTVL.

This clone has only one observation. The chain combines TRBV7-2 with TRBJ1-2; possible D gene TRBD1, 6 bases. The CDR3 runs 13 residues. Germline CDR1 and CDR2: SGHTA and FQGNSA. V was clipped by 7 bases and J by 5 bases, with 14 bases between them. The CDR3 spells CASTVRDMYGYTF. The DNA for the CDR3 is TGTGCCAGCACCGTTCGGGACATGTATGGCTACACCTTC.

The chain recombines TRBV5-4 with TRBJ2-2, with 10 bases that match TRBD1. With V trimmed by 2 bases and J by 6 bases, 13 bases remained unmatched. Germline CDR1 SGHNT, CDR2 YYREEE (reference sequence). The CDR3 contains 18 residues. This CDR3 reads CASSLSLAWTGGSGELFF. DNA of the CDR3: TGTGCCAGCAGCTTATCCCTCGCTTGGACAGGGGGTTCCGGGGAGCTGTTTTTT.

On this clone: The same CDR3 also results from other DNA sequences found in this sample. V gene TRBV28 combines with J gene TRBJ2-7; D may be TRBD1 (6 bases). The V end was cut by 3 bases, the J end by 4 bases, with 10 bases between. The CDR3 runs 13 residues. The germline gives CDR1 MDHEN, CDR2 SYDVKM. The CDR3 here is CASSFRQVYEQYF. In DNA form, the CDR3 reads TGTGCCAGCAGTTTCAGACAGGTTTACGAGCAGTACTTC.

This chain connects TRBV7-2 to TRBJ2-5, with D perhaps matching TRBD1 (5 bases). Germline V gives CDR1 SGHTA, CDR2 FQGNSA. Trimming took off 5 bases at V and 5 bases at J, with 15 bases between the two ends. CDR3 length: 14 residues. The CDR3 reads CASSLDSIRETQYF. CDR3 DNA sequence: TGTGCCAGCAGCCTAGACAGTATTAGGGAGACCCAGTACTTC. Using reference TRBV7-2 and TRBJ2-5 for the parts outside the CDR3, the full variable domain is GAGVSQSPSNKVTEKGKDVELRCDPISGHTALYWYRQSLGQGLEFLIYFQGNSAPDKSGLPSDRFSAERTGGSVSTLTIQRTQQEDSAVYLCASSLDSIRETQYFGPGTRLLVL.

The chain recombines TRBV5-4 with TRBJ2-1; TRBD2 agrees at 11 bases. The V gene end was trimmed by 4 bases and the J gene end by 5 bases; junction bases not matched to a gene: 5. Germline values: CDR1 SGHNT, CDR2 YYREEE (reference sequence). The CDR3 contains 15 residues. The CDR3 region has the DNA TGTGCCAGCAGCCTAGCGGGAGGACATCACAATGAGCAGTTCTTC. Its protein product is CASSLAGGHHNEQFF.

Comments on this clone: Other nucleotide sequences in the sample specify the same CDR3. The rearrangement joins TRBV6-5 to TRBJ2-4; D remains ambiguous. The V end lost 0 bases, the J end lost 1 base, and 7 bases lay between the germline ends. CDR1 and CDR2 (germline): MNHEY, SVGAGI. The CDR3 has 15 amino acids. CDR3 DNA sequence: TGTGCCAGCAGTTACTCCGGATTGGCCAAAAACATTCAGTACTTC. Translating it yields CASSYSGLAKNIQYF.

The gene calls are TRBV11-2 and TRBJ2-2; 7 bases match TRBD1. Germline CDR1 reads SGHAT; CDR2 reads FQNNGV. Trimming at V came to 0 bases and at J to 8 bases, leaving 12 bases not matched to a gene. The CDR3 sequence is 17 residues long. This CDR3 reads CASSLDRRQGPWGELFF. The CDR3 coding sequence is TGTGCCAGCAGCTTAGATAGGAGACAGGGCCCCTGGGGGGAGCTGTTTTTT.

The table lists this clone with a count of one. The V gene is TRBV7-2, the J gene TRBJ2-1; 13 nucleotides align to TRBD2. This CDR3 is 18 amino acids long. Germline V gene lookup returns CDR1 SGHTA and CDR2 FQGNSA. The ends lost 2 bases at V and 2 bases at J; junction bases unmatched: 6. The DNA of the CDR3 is TGTGCCAGCAGCTTAAGTATCGGACTAGCGGGGGCCTACAATGAGCAGTTCTTC. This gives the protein CASSLSIGLAGAYNEQFF.

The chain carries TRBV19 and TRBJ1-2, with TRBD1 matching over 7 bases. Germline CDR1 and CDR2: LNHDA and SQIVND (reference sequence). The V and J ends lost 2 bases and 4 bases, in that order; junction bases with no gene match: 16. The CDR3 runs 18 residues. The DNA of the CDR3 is TGTGCCAGTAGTATATTACGGGGCCGACAGGGCAGGACCTATGGCTACACCTTC. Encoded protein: CASSILRGRQGRTYGYTF.

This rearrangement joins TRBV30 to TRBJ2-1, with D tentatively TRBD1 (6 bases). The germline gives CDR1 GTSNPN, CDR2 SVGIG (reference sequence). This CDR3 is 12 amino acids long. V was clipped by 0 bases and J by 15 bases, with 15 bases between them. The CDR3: CAWSVEQRGGFF. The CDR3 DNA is TGTGCCTGGAGTGTGGAGCAGCGAGGGGGGTTCTTC. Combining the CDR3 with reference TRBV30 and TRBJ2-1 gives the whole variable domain SQTIHQWPATLVQPVGSPLSLECTVEGTSNPNLYWYRQAAGRGLQLLFYSVGIGQISSEVPQNLSASRPQDRQFILSSKKLLLSDSGFYLCAWSVEQRGGFFGPGTRLTVL.

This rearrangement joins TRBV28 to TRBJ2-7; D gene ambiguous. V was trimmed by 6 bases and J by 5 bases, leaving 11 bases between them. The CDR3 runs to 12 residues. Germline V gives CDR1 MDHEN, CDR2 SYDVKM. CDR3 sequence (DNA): TGTGCCAGCAGCCCCTTCGTAGACGAGCAGTACTTC. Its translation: CASSPFVDEQYF. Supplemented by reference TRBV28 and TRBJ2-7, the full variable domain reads DVKVTQSSRYLVKRTGEKVFLECVQDMDHENMFWYRQDPGLGLRLIYFSYDVKMKEKGDIPEGYSVSREKKERFSLILESASTNQTSMYLCASSPFVDEQYFGPGTRLTVT.